A single sample is the source of the 19 T cell receptor beta chains below, sequenced in a study of blood T cell repertoires in COVID-19. Using immunoSEQ multiplex PCR, the repertoire was profiled, and TCRdb retains in-frame clones only, with some absent. The sample contains 350,000 or so clones, roughly 87% of which appear only once. The sequenced sample consisted of peripheral blood. The receptors were sampled from a woman aged 60-70 years with COVID-19, enrolled during active disease.

This clone came up once. The chain employs TRBV29-1 and TRBJ1-4; no reliable D call. CDR3 length: 13 amino acids. The V gene lost 4 bases and the J gene lost 3 bases, with 9 bases spanning the gap. Germline V CDR1 and CDR2: SQVTM, ANQGSEA. CDR3 residues: CSVVTNANEKLFF. The CDR3 region has the DNA TGCAGCGTTGTGACAAACGCTAATGAAAAACTGTTTTTT.

This clone was seen a single time. This chain connects TRBV7-8 to TRBJ2-6, with D possibly matching TRBD2 (7 bases). The germline V and J ends were trimmed by 1 base and 2 bases, with 21 bases remaining between them. The CDR3 length is 20 residues. The germline V gene encodes CDR1 SGHVS and CDR2 FQNEAQ. The DNA for the CDR3 is TGTGCCAGCAGCTTAGACAGGGAGGGTCCCCGACGCCCTGGGGCCAACGTCCTGACTTTC. It yields the protein CASSLDREGPRRPGANVLTF.

The CDR3, as DNA: TGTGCCAGCAGTAAACAGGGGGACCTGAACACTGAAGCTTTCTTT. Protein product: CASSKQGDLNTEAFF. The chain links TRBV6-5 to TRBJ1-1; 8 bases align to TRBD1. V lost 5 bases to trimming and J lost 0 bases; unmatched junction nucleotides: 5. CDR1 is MNHEY and CDR2 is SVGAGI in the germline V gene. The CDR3 is 15 amino acids.

CDR3 DNA sequence: TGTGCCAGCTCACCCGGACAGAGGCCGAACACTGAAGCTTTCTTT. This sequence encodes CASSPGQRPNTEAFF. This chain joins TRBV18 and TRBJ1-1; a possible D gene is TRBD1 (6 bases). The CDR3 runs to 15 residues. The V end lost 3 bases, the J end lost 1 base, and 12 bases lay between the germline ends. CDR1 KGHSH and CDR2 LQKENI come from the germline V gene.

The rearrangement joins TRBV15 to TRBJ1-2; no reliable D call. V was trimmed by 0 bases and J by 0 bases, leaving 5 bases between them. Per the germline V gene, CDR1 is LNHNV and CDR2 is YYDKDF (reference sequence). This CDR3 region has 14 residues. CDR3 residues: CATSRDRANYGYTF. In DNA form, the CDR3 reads TGTGCCACCAGCAGAGATCGGGCTAACTATGGCTACACCTTC.

There are a few counts of this clone. The rearrangement joins TRBV3-1 (or the pseudogene TRBV3-2) to TRBJ2-3; a possible D gene is TRBD1 (6 bases). The germline CDR1 and CDR2 sequences are LGHDT and YNNKEL (reference sequence). This CDR3 contains 14 residues. The V and J ends lost 5 bases and 6 bases respectively, with 15 bases between them. CDR3 in amino acids: CASSANWGPDTQYF. The CDR3 region has the DNA TGTGCCAGCAGCGCCAATTGGGGGCCGGATACGCAGTATTTT.

V and J are TRBV6-2 or TRBV6-3 and TRBJ2-7; 9 positions agree with TRBD1. The CDR3 covers 15 residues. The V and J ends lost 6 bases and 0 bases, in that order; junction bases with no gene match: 6. Per germline, CDR1 MNHEY and CDR2 SVGEGT. Here the CDR3 reads CASSSGQGSSYEQYF. In DNA, the CDR3 is TGTGCCAGCAGCAGCGGACAGGGGAGCTCCTACGAGCAGTACTTC.

The V call is TRBV18, the J call TRBJ2-7; D possibly corresponds to TRBD2 (6 bases). The CDR3 loop spans 15 amino acids. Germline lookup yields CDR1 KGHSH and CDR2 LQKENI. Trimming shortened V by 2 bases and J by 1 base, and 12 bases separated the two germline ends. CDR3 nucleotide sequence: TGTGCCAGCTCACCAGTGGAGGGATTATCCTACGAGCAGTACTTC. Amino acids: CASSPVEGLSYEQYF.

Points on this clone: Different DNA sequences within this sample yield the same CDR3. The rearrangement joins TRBV6-5 to TRBJ1-2, with D possibly TRBD1 on 6 matching bases. The germline V gene has CDR1 MNHEY and CDR2 SVGAGI. The ends were cut back, 5 bases at V and 5 bases at J, with 9 bases in the middle. The CDR3 consists of 12 residues. The CDR3 loop reads CASSRQGYGYTF. The DNA of the CDR3 is TGTGCCAGCAGTCGTCAGGGGTATGGCTACACCTTC.

The CDR3 coding sequence is TGTGCCAGCACCTTTACAGGGACCACTGAAGCTTTCTTT. It codes for CASTFTGTTEAFF. The chain joins TRBV12-3 or TRBV12-4 to TRBJ1-1; tentatively, D is TRBD1 (6 bases). The V and J ends lost 7 bases and 4 bases respectively, with 13 bases between them. This CDR3 has 13 amino acids.

This clone was observed once. This chain uses TRBV5-1 with TRBJ1-2; TRBD1 aligns across 7 bases. This CDR3 comprises 17 residues. With V trimmed by 4 bases and J by 6 bases, 18 bases remained unmatched. Germline V gene lookup returns CDR1 SGHRS and CDR2 YFSETQ. The CDR3 bases are TGCGCCAGCAGCCTGGATGGTGTTCGACAGGGTGTAAATGGCTACACCTTC. Its protein product is CASSLDGVRQGVNGYTF.

V gene TRBV6-6 combines with J gene TRBJ2-7, with a tentative D call TRBD2 (6 bases). The CDR3 covers 13 residues. Germline CDR1 is MNHNY and CDR2 is SVGAGI (reference sequence). The germline V and J ends were trimmed by 8 bases and 1 base, with 12 bases remaining between them. The CDR3 spells CASVGAGSYEQYF. CDR3 bases: TGTGCCAGCGTGGGTGCGGGATCCTACGAGCAGTACTTC.

The gene calls are TRBV4-1 and TRBJ2-7, with TRBD2 as a possible D gene (6 bases). Trimming stripped 4 bases from V and 5 bases from J, with 18 bases between. The CDR3 has 15 amino acids. The germline CDR1 and CDR2 sequences are MGHRA and YSYEKL. This CDR3 is CASSRREGSSHEQYF. DNA for the CDR3: TGCGCCAGCAGCCGGAGGGAAGGGAGTTCCCACGAGCAGTACTTC.

The chain couples TRBV6-6 to TRBJ1-1; TRBD1 matches at 7 bases. Looked up from germline, CDR1 is MNHNY and CDR2 is SVGAGI (reference sequence). Germline trimming cut 0 bases from V and 7 bases from J; bases unmatched to any gene: 5. The CDR3 length is 14 residues. This chain's CDR3 is CASSYSARDSEAFF. DNA for the CDR3: TGTGCCAGCAGTTACTCGGCCAGGGACAGTGAAGCTTTCTTT.

The chain recombines TRBV7-3 with TRBJ1-5; tentative D call: TRBD1 (6 bases). The CDR3 is made up of 14 amino acids. Germline V gene sequence: CDR1 SGHTA, CDR2 FQGTGA. V lost 4 bases and J 8 bases, leaving 15 bases between the germline ends. As DNA, the CDR3 is TGTGCCAGCAGCTACGGGGGGCAGGGCGAGCCCCAGCATTTT. It encodes CASSYGGQGEPQHF.

This sequence joins TRBV28 and TRBJ2-1; D possibly corresponds to TRBD1 (6 bases). The CDR3 totals 14 residues. The V end lost 1 base, the J end lost 6 bases, and 10 bases lay between the germline ends. Looked up from germline, CDR1 is MDHEN and CDR2 is SYDVKM. As DNA, the CDR3 is TGTGCCAGCAGTTTATTACTAGGGGGCAATGAGCAGTTCTTC. The encoded protein is CASSLLLGGNEQFF.

The rearrangement joins TRBV27 to TRBJ2-2; 7 bases map to TRBD1. V gave up 5 bases and J gave up 4 bases; unmatched junction bases: 7. The germline V gene encodes CDR1 MNHEY and CDR2 SMNVEV (reference sequence). The CDR3 sequence is 15 residues long. CDR3 nucleotide sequence: TGTGCCAGCAGTGAAACCCAGGGGGTCACCGGGGAGCTGTTTTTT. Amino acids: CASSETQGVTGELFF.

V and J are TRBV7-6 and TRBJ2-7; 9 bases map to TRBD1. Germline trimming cut 4 bases from V and 6 bases from J; bases unmatched to any gene: 7. The CDR3 runs 14 residues. CDR1 and CDR2 from the germline V gene are SGHVS and FNYEAQ. CDR3 in amino acids: CASSYGGQGVEQYF. The CDR3 coding sequence is TGTGCCAGCAGCTACGGGGGACAGGGAGTCGAGCAGTACTTC.

This chain connects TRBV12-5 to TRBJ1-1; 8 bases match TRBD1. This CDR3 is built from 16 residues. Germline-derived CDR1 and CDR2 are LGHNT and FRNRAP. V gave up 5 bases and J gave up 1 base; unmatched junction bases: 9. CDR3 loop: CASGLTGGLGNTEAFF. In DNA, the CDR3 is TGTGCTAGTGGTCTAACAGGGGGGCTAGGGAACACTGAAGCTTTCTTT.